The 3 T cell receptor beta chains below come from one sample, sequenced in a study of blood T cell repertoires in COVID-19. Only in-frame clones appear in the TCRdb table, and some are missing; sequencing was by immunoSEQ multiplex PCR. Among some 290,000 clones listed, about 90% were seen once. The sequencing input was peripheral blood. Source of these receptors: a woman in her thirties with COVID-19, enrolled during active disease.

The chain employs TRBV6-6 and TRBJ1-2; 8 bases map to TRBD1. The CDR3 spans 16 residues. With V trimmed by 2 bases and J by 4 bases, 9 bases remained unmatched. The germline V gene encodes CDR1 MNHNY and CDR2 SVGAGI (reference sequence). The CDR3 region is CASSYRLGQGSYGYTF. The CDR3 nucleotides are TGTGCCAGCAGTTACCGCCTAGGACAGGGATCCTATGGCTACACCTTC.

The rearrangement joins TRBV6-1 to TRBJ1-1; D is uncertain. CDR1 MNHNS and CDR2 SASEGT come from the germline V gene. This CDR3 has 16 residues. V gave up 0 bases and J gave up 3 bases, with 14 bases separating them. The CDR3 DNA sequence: TGTGCCAGCAGTGAAGCGTTCCGCGTCTCCGACACTGAAGCTTTCTTT. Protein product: CASSEAFRVSDTEAFF.

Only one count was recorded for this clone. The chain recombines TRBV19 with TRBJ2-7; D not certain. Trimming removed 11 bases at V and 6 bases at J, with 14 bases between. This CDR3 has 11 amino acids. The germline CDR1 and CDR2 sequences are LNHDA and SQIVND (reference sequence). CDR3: CAYLLTAEQYF. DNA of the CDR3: TGTGCCTATCTCCTTACAGCCGAGCAGTACTTC.